The 27 T cell receptor beta chains reported below all come from one sample, sequenced in a study of blood T cells in healthy people across ages. For the second PCR, which ran for 7 to 11 cycles, a sample-barcoded 5' primer and a J-beta primer mix were used. TCRdb independently ran MiXCR on the 5' RACE reads; one entry per CDR3 protein. The sample shows some 550,000 distinct CDR3 sequences, 45% to 55% of them seen only once. The source material was blood. These receptor sequences come from a man aged 80 or over in good health.

This clonotype was recorded a few times. The chain is built from TRBV7-8 and TRBJ1-2, with 8 positions matching TRBD1. J gave up 4 bases and V 7 bases, and 5 bases lay outside the gene matches. The CDR3 length is 13 residues. CDR1 is SGHVS and CDR2 is FQNEAQ in the germline V gene. CDR3 loop: CASTVDRAYGYTF. DNA for the CDR3: TGTGCCAGCACCGTGGACAGGGCCTATGGCTACACCTTC.

The chain uses TRBV29-1 and TRBJ2-1, with D tentatively TRBD1 or TRBD2 (5 bases each). The J call may be incorrect, as the DNA end agrees better with TRBJ2-7. Germline CDR1 reads SQVTM; CDR2 reads ANQGSEA. The CDR3 covers 14 residues. In nucleotides, the CDR3 is TGCAGCGTGGACAAGGGGAGATCCTACAATGAGCAGTACTTC. It yields the protein CSVDKGRSYNEQYF.

This chain connects TRBV10-2 to TRBJ2-5; D call uncertain. Germline V gene sequence: CDR1 WSHSY, CDR2 SAAADI. V was clipped by 2 bases and J by 4 bases, with 11 bases between them. The CDR3 covers 14 residues. The CDR3 spells CASSEGKGLETQYF. The CDR3, as DNA: TGCGCCAGCAGTGAGGGGAAGGGCCTAGAGACCCAGTACTTC.

Details on this clonotype: A clone one base away is much larger, so this may be a read error. CDR3: CASSYPAEAFF. Written as DNA, the CDR3 is TGTGCCAGCAGTTATCCGGCAGAAGCTTTCTTT. The V call is TRBV6-5, the J call TRBJ1-1; D uncertain. Trimming shortened V by 3 bases and J by 8 bases, and 7 bases separated the two germline ends. The CDR3 is 11 residues long. Germline V gene sequence: CDR1 MNHEY, CDR2 SVGAGI.

This chain uses TRBV20-1 with TRBJ2-1, with 14 bases identical to TRBD2. Losses at the gene ends were 3 bases for V and 12 bases for J; bases not matched to a gene: 7. The CDR3 has 14 residues. The germline V gene encodes CDR1 DFQATT and CDR2 SNEGSKA (reference sequence). CDR3 DNA sequence: TGCAGTGCTAGGACGGGGACTAGCGGGAGAAGGCAGTTCTTC. Translating it yields CSARTGTSGRRQFF.

CDR3 DNA sequence: TGCAGTGCTAGACCGCCAACAGGGACAGGTAGCAATCAGCCCCAGCATTTT. This encodes CSARPPTGTGSNQPQHF. V usage is TRBV20-1 and J usage is TRBJ1-5; TRBD1 matches 8 bases. The CDR3 has 17 amino acids. Germline-derived CDR1 and CDR2 are DFQATT and SNEGSKA (reference sequence). The V gene end was trimmed by 2 bases and the J gene end by 0 bases; junction bases not matched to a gene: 9.

As for this clonotype: A much more abundant neighbour one base away suggests this may be a read error. The rearrangement joins TRBV20-1 to TRBJ2-5, with 9 bases lining up with TRBD2. Germline V gives CDR1 DFQATT, CDR2 SNEGSKA (reference sequence). The V segment lost 0 bases and the J segment 2 bases; nucleotides outside the gene matches: 7. This CDR3 is built from 16 residues. The CDR3 is CSARDSASGVQETQYF. DNA for the CDR3: TGCAGTGCTAGAGATTCGGCTAGCGGGGTACAAGAGACCCAGTACTTC.

This chain joins TRBV6-1 and TRBJ1-1; the D gene is possibly TRBD1 (6 bases). V lost 4 bases and J lost 7, with 13 bases in between. Per germline, CDR1 MNHNS and CDR2 SASEGT. The CDR3 spans 13 residues. CDR3 sequence: CASSARTASEAFF. In DNA, the CDR3 is TGTGCCAGCAGTGCCCGGACAGCTAGTGAAGCTTTCTTT.

As concerns this clonotype: A read error may explain this, as a much larger clone is one base away. The CDR3 protein is CASSWTGESPLHF. DNA of the CDR3: TGTGCCAGCAGCTGGACAGGGGAGTCACCCCTCCACTTT. The J gene is TRBJ1-6, the V gene TRBV7-9, with 9 bases fitting TRBD1. CDR3 length equals 13 residues. J lost 10 bases, V lost 4 bases, and 2 bases had no gene match. CDR1 is SEHNR and CDR2 is FQNEAQ in the germline V gene (reference sequence).

The V call is TRBV7-2, the J call TRBJ1-2, with 9 bases that match TRBD1. Unmatched junction bases numbered 6, after V lost 3 bases and J lost 7 bases. The CDR3 totals 14 residues. Germline V gene data show CDR1 as SGHTA and CDR2 as FQGNSA. The CDR3 DNA is TGTGCCAGCAGCTTTCCCGGGACAGGGAGTGGCTACACCTTC. Its protein product is CASSFPGTGSGYTF.

This chain uses TRBV20-1 with TRBJ1-6; no clear D gene. The germline V gene encodes CDR1 DFQATT and CDR2 SNEGSKA (reference sequence). Trimming removed 6 bases from V and 5 bases from J, with 14 bases in between. CDR3 length equals 14 residues. CDR3 in DNA: TGCAGTGCCACTCCCGCCAGGAATAATTCACCCCTCCACTTT. This translates into CSATPARNNSPLHF.

This rearrangement joins TRBV20-1 to TRBJ2-3, with 8 bases that match TRBD2. With V trimmed by 8 bases and J by 3 bases, 13 bases remained unmatched. The CDR3 consists of 15 residues. Germline-derived CDR1 and CDR2 are DFQATT and SNEGSKA (reference sequence). The CDR3 protein is CSTATSGTSTDTQYF. CDR3 coding DNA: TGCAGTACAGCCACTAGCGGAACTAGTACAGATACGCAGTATTTT.

The chain is built from TRBV27 and TRBJ1-1; D not resolved. Trimming removed 0 bases at V and 8 bases at J, with 7 bases between. Germline loops: CDR1 MNHEY, CDR2 SMNVEV (reference sequence). The CDR3 runs 12 residues. Here the CDR3 DNA reads TGTGCCAGCAGTTTATCGGGCAGGGAAGCTTTCTTT. Residues: CASSLSGREAFF.

This clonotype was found a few times. The rearrangement uses TRBV6-6 and TRBJ2-7; TRBD1 or TRBD2 may be the D gene (5 bases each). The germline CDR1 and CDR2 sequences are MNHNY and SVGAGI (reference sequence). This CDR3 region has 14 residues. V was trimmed by 5 bases and J by 7 bases, leaving 18 bases between them. The CDR3: CASSQGALAWEQYF. The CDR3 DNA is TGTGCCAGCAGTCAGGGAGCTTTGGCGTGGGAGCAGTACTTC.

V usage is TRBV5-4 and J usage is TRBJ2-7; TRBD2 matches at 8 bases. CDR1 and CDR2 from the germline V gene are SGHNT and YYREEE (reference sequence). J was trimmed by 7 bases and V by 5 bases; bases with no gene match: 14. The CDR3 has 15 amino acids. CDR3 residues: CASRRSGSINEEQYF. CDR3 nucleotide sequence: TGTGCCAGCAGGAGGAGCGGGAGTATTAACGAGGAGCAGTACTTC.

The chain couples TRBV10-3 to TRBJ2-5; TRBD2 is a possible D gene (5 bases). The J call may not be correct, given that the DNA end is closer to TRBJ2-7. CDR1 is ENHRY and CDR2 is SYGVKD in the germline V gene. The CDR3 loop spans 13 amino acids. CDR3 region: CAITKDSRYEQYF. The CDR3 DNA is TGTGCCATCACAAAGGACTCTCGATACGAGCAGTACTTC.

The chain couples TRBV5-1 to TRBJ1-6; no definite D call. There are 16 residues in the CDR3. Trimming removed 2 bases at V and 2 bases at J, with 11 bases between. CDR1 is SGHRS and CDR2 is YFSETQ in the germline V gene. CDR3 sequence (DNA): TGCGCCAGCAGCTTCGACGCCGAACCCTATAATTCACCCCTCCACTTT. It is translated as CASSFDAEPYNSPLHF.

V and J are TRBV12-3 or TRBV12-4 and TRBJ1-1; TRBD1 aligns across 8 bases. CDR3 length: 14 amino acids. V dropped 6 bases and J dropped 5; count of bases not matched to a gene: 8. The CDR3: CASRLQGAGTEAFF. The CDR3 coding sequence is TGTGCCAGCAGGCTTCAGGGGGCTGGAACTGAAGCTTTCTTT.

This clonotype has a handful of counts. The gene calls are TRBV28 and TRBJ2-7; 12 bases are shared with TRBD2. This CDR3 contains 20 residues. V lost 6 bases and J lost 3; bases outside the gene matches: 21. Per germline, CDR1 MDHEN and CDR2 SYDVKM. CDR3 sequence (DNA): TGTGCCAGCAGAGAGAGAAGGGGACAGGTTAGGACTAGCGGGATCTACGAGCAGTACTTC. Protein sequence: CASRERRGQVRTSGIYEQYF.

This clonotype is a singleton in its sample. The chain carries TRBV7-9 and TRBJ2-3, with D unclear. Germline lookup yields CDR1 SEHNR and CDR2 FQNEAQ (reference sequence). Between the trimmed V and J ends, which lost 1 base and 4 bases, there was a span of 12 bases. The CDR3 is 15 amino acids. CDR3 sequence (DNA): TGTGCCAGCAGCTTAGTGGCGGCCAATTCAGATACGCAGTATTTT. It translates to CASSLVAANSDTQYF. Variable domain in full (rest from reference TRBV7-9 and TRBJ2-3): DTGVSQNPRHKITKRGQNVTFRCDPISEHNRLYWYRQTLGQGPEFLTYFQNEAQLEKSRLLSDRFSAERPKGSFSTLEIQRTEQGDSAMYLCASSLVAANSDTQYFGPGTRLTVL.

The gene calls are TRBV6-5 and TRBJ1-5; unclear D gene. The CDR3 is 13 residues long. V was shortened by 4 bases and J by 3 bases, with 7 bases between the two germline ends. Germline assignment: CDR1 MNHEY and CDR2 SVGAGI. This chain's CDR3 is CASSSKYNQPQHF. The CDR3 DNA is TGTGCCAGCAGTTCCAAGTACAATCAGCCCCAGCATTTT.

This clonotype turned up a few times. The chain has TRBV4-3 and TRBJ1-5; D possibly corresponds to TRBD1 (5 bases). The germline V gene has CDR1 LGHNA and CDR2 YSLEER. There are 14 residues in the CDR3. V lost 0 bases and J 3 bases, leaving 6 bases between the germline ends. CDR3 DNA sequence: TGCGCCAGCAGCCAAGAAGGGACCAATCAGCCCCAGCATTTT. Its protein product is CASSQEGTNQPQHF.

The chain links TRBV27 to TRBJ2-6; 9 bases fit TRBD2. CDR3 length equals 18 residues. Germline trimming cut 6 bases from V and 0 bases from J; bases unmatched to any gene: 9. Germline V gene data show CDR1 as MNHEY and CDR2 as SMNVEV (reference sequence). The CDR3 protein is CASSRRLAERSGANVLTF. As DNA, the CDR3 is TGTGCCAGCAGCCGAAGACTAGCGGAGCGCTCTGGGGCCAACGTCCTGACTTTC.

Remarks on this clonotype: With a much larger clone just one base away, this may be a read error. This rearrangement joins TRBV27 to TRBJ2-3, with unresolved D. From germline, CDR1 is MNHEY and CDR2 SMNVEV (reference sequence). The CDR3 sequence is 13 residues long. The CDR3 nucleotides read TGTACCAGCACGCGGACGAGCACAGATACGCAGTATTTT. It codes for CTSTRTSTDTQYF.

This chain joins TRBV2 and TRBJ2-1; perhaps TRBD2 as D (7 bases). V lost 6 bases and J lost 9, with 12 bases in between. CDR1 is SNHLY, CDR2 FYNNEI, per germline. This CDR3 comprises 12 residues. The DNA of the CDR3 is TGTGCCAGCAGGGAGGGAGGGGGTGAGCAGTTCTTC. Residues: CASREGGGEQFF.

The chain uses TRBV5-1 and TRBJ2-3; unclear D gene. There are 13 residues in the CDR3. Per germline, CDR1 SGHRS and CDR2 YFSETQ. V was pared by 6 bases and J by 2 bases, with 10 bases between. CDR3 nucleotides: TGCGCCAGCATCGAAGAGAACACAGATACGCAGTATTTT. Protein: CASIEENTDTQYF.

Remarks on this clonotype: A much larger clone lies one base from this, so it may be a read error. The chain has TRBV7-9 and TRBJ2-3; 8 nucleotides align to TRBD1. The ends lost 1 base at V and 10 bases at J; junction bases unmatched: 13. The CDR3 runs to 16 residues. CDR1 SEHNR and CDR2 FQNEAQ come from the germline V gene (reference sequence). For the CDR3, the DNA is TGTGCCAGCAGCTTAGACGACAGGGGAGCGGCGGATGCGCAGTATTTT. Encoded protein: CASSLDDRGAADAQYF.